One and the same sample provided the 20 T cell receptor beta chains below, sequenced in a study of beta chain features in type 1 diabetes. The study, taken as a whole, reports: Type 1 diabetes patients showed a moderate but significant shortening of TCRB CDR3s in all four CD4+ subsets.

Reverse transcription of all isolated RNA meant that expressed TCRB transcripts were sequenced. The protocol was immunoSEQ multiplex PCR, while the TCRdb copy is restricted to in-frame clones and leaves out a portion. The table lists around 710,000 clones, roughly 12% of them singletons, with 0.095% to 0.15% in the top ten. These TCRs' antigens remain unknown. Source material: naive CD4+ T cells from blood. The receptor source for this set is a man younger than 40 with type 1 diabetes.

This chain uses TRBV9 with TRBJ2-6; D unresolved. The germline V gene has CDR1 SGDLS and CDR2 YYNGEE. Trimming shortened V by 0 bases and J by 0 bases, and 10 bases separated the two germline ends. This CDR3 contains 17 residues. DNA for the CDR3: TGTGCCAGCAGCGTAGGTAGCACGATCTCTGGGGCCAACGTCCTGACTTTC. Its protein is CASSVGSTISGANVLTF.

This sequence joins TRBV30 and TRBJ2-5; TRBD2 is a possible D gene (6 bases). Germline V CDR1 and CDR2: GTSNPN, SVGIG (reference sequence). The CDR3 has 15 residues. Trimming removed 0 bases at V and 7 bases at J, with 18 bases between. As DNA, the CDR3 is TGTGCCTGGAGTGTGCTCCGGGCGGGACTGGGGACCCAGTACTTC. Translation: CAWSVLRAGLGTQYF.

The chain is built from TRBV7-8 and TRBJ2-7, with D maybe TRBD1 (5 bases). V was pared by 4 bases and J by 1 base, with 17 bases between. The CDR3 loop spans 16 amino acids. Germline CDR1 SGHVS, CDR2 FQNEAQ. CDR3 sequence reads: CASSSIQLRGSYEQYF. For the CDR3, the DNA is TGTGCCAGCAGCTCCATTCAGTTAAGGGGATCCTACGAGCAGTACTTC.

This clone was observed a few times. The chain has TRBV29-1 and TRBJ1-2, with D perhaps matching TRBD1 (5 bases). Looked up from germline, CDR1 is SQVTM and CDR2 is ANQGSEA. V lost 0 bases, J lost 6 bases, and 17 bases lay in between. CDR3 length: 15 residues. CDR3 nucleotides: TGCAGCGTTGAAGATGGGAGGAGGGGTGCTAATGGCTACACCTTC. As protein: CSVEDGRRGANGYTF.

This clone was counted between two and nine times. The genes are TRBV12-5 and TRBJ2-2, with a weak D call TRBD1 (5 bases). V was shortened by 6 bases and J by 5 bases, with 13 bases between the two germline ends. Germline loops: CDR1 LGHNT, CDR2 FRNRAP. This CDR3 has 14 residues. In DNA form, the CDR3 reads TGTGCTAGTGGCCCCGACAGCCCTACCGGGGAGCTGTTTTTT. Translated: CASGPDSPTGELFF. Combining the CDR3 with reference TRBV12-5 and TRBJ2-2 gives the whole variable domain DARVTQTPRHKVTEMGQEVTMRCQPILGHNTVFWYRQTMMQGLELLAYFRNRAPLDDSGMPKDRFSAEMPDATLATLKIQPSEPRDSAVYFCASGPDSPTGELFFGEGSRLTVL.

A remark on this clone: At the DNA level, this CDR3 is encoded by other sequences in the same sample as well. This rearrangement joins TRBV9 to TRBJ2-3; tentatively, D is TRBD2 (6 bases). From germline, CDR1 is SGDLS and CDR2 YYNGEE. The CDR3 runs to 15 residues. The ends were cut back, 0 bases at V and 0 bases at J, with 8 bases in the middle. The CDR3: CASSVGLVSTDTQYF. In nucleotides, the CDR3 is TGTGCCAGCAGCGTAGGACTAGTGAGCACAGATACGCAGTATTTT. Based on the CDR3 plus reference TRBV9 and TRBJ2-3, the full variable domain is DSGVTQTPKHLITATGQRVTLRCSPRSGDLSVYWYQQSLDQGLQFLIQYYNGEERAKGNILERFSAQQFPDLHSELNLSSLELGDSALYFCASSVGLVSTDTQYFGPGTRLTVL.

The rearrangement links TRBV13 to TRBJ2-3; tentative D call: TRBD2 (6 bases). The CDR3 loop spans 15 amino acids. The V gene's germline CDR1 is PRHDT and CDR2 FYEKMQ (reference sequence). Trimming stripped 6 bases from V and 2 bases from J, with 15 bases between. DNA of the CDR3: TGTGCCAGCAGACAGCCGGGACTCCCCACAGATACGCAGTATTTT. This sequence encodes CASRQPGLPTDTQYF.

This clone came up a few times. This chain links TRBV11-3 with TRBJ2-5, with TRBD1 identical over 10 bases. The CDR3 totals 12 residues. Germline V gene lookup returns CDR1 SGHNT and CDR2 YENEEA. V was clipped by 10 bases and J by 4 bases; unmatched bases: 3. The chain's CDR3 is CAMRQGAETQYF. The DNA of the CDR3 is TGTGCCATGAGACAGGGGGCAGAGACCCAGTACTTC.

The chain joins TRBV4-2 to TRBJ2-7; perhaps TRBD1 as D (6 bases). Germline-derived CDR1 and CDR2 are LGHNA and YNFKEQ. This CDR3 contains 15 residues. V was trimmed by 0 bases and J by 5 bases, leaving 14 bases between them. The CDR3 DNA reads TGTGCCAGCAGCCAAGATTCGGCAGGGGACAACGAGCAGTACTTC. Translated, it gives CASSQDSAGDNEQYF.

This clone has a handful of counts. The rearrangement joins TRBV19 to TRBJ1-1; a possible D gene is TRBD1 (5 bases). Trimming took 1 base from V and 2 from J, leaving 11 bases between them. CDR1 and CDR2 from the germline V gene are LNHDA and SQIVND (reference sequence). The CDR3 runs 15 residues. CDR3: CASSIVGGGNTEAFF. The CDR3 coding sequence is TGTGCCAGTAGTATAGTTGGCGGGGGAAACACTGAAGCTTTCTTT.

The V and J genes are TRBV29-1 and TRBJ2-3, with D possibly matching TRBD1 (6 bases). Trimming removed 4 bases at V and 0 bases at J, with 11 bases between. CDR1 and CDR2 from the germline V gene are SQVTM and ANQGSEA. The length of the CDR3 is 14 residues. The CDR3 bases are TGCAGCGTTGGGGGGCAGATCAGCACAGATACGCAGTATTTT. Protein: CSVGGQISTDTQYF.

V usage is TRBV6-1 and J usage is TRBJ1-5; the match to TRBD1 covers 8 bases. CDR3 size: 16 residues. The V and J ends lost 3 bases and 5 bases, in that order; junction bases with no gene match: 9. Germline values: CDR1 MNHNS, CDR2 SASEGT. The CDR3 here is CASSDLWTGRDQPQHF. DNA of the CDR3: TGTGCCAGCAGTGATTTGTGGACAGGGAGGGATCAGCCCCAGCATTTT.

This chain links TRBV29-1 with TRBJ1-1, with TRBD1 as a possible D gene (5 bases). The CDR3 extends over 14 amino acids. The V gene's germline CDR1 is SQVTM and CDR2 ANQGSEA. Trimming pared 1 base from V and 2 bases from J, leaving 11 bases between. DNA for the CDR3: TGCAGCGTTGAAGGCAGGGAGGTAAACACTGAAGCTTTCTTT. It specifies CSVEGREVNTEAFF.

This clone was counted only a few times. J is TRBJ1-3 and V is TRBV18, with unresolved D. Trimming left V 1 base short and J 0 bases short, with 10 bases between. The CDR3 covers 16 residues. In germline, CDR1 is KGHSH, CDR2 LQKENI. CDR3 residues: CASSPRGSSSGNTIYF. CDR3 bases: TGTGCCAGCTCACCACGAGGGTCGAGCTCTGGAAACACCATATATTTT. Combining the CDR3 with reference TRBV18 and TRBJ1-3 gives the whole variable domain NAGVMQNPRHLVRRRGQEARLRCSPMKGHSHVYWYRQLPEEGLKFMVYLQKENIIDESGMPKERFSAEFPKEGPSILRIQQVVRGDSAAYFCASSPRGSSSGNTIYFGEGSWLTVV.

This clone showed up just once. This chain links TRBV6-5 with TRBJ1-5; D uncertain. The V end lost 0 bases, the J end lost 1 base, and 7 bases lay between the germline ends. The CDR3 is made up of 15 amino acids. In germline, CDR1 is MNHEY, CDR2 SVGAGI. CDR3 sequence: CASSYSQLSNQPQHF. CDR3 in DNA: TGTGCCAGCAGTTACTCTCAGCTAAGCAATCAGCCCCAGCATTTT.

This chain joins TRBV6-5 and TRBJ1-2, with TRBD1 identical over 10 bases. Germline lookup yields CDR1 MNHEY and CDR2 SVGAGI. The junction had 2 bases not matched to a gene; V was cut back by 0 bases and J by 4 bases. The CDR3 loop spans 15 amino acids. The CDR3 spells CASSYSTGGPYGYTF. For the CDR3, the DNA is TGTGCCAGCAGTTACTCGACAGGGGGCCCCTATGGCTACACCTTC.

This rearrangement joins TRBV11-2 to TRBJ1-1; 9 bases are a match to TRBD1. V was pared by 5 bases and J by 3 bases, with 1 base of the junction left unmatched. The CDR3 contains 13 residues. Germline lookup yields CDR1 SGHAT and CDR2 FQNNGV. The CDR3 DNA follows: TGTGCCAGCAGCCGACAGGGGGACACTGAAGCTTTCTTT. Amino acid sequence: CASSRQGDTEAFF. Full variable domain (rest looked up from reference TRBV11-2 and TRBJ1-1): EAGVAQSPRYKIIEKRQSVAFWCNPISGHATLYWYQQILGQGPKLLIQFQNNGVVDDSQLPKDRFSAERLKGVDSTLKIQPAKLEDSAVYLCASSRQGDTEAFFGQGTRLTVV.

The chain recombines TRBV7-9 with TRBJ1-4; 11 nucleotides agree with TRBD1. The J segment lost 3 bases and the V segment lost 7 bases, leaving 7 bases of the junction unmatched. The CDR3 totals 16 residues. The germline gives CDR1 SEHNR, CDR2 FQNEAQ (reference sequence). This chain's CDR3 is CASTPWGQGANEKLFF. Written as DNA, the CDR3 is TGTGCCAGCACCCCCTGGGGACAGGGGGCTAATGAAAAACTGTTTTTT. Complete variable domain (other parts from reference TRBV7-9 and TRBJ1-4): DTGVSQNPRHKITKRGQNVTFRCDPISEHNRLYWYRQTLGQGPEFLTYFQNEAQLEKSRLLSDRFSAERPKGSFSTLEIQRTEQGDSAMYLCASTPWGQGANEKLFFGSGTQLSVL.

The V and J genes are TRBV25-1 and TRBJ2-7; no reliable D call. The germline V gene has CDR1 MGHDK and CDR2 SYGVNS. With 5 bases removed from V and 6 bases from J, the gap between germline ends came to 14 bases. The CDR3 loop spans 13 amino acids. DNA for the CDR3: TGTGCCAGCAGTCGAGGAAATCGGTTCGAGCAGTACTTC. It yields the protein CASSRGNRFEQYF.

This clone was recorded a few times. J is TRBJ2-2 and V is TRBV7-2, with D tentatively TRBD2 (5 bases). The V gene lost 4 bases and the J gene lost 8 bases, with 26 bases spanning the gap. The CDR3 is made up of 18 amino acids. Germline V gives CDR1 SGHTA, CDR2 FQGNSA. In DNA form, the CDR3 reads TGTGCCAGCAGCTCACGAGGGCCTCGCACGAACGGGCGTGGGGAGCTGTTTTTT. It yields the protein CASSSRGPRTNGRGELFF.